This is a list of T cell receptor beta chains from one sample in a study of shared clonotypes between healthy human individuals. Sequencing used immunoSEQ multiplex PCR; TCRdb keeps in-frame clones, though not all of them. The data contain roughly 650,000 clones, almost 97% of them singletons. Input material: naive CD4+ T cells sorted from blood. These receptor sequences come from a woman in her thirties in good health. CDR3s include the opening cysteine and the closing phenylalanine or tryptophan. D genes are given only for firm matches. Size is omitted from some rows. Given values are once, few, many or a class for expanded clones.

V: TRBV2
J: TRBJ2-3
size: .
D: .
CDR3: CASSDPLSGSTDTQYF
DNA: TGTGCCAGCAGTGATCCTCTTAGCGGTAGCACAGATACGCAGTATTTT

V: TRBV4-1
J: TRBJ1-5
size: .
D: .
CDR3: CASSQVSPGDQPQHF
DNA: TGCGCCAGCAGCCAAGTATCGCCGGGCGATCAGCCCCAGCATTTT

V: TRBV18
J: TRBJ2-7
size: .
D: TRBD2
CDR3: CASSPPIRTGTRGHVGQYF
DNA: TGTGCCAGCTCACCGCCCATTAGAACCGGGACTAGGGGACACGTGGGGCAGTACTTC

V: TRBV18
J: TRBJ2-2
size: .
D: .
CDR3: CASSPYEGNTGELFF
DNA: TGTGCCAGCTCACCATATGAAGGGAACACCGGGGAGCTGTTTTTT

V: TRBV2
J: TRBJ1-5
size: .
D: .
CDR3: CACSWEGAGNQPQHF
DNA: TGTGCCTGCAGCTGGGAAGGGGCCGGCAATCAGCCCCAGCATTTT

V: TRBV27
J: TRBJ1-6
size: .
D: .
CDR3: CASSLEGQGSPLHF
DNA: TGTGCCAGCAGTTTAGAAGGGCAGGGTTCACCCCTCCACTTT

V: TRBV11-2
J: TRBJ2-7
size: .
D: TRBD1
CDR3: CASSPRTGENEQYF
DNA: TGTGCCAGCAGCCCCAGGACAGGGGAGAACGAGCAGTACTTC

V: TRBV10-3
J: TRBJ2-1
size: once
D: .
CDR3: CAIGLGSGYNEQFF
DNA: TGTGCCATCGGACTGGGTAGCGGATACAATGAGCAGTTCTTC

V: TRBV28
J: TRBJ2-3
size: .
D: .
CDR3: CASRSSTDTQYF
DNA: TGTGCCAGCAGGTCGAGCACAGATACGCAGTATTTT

V: TRBV7-2
J: TRBJ1-4
size: .
D: TRBD1
CDR3: CASSPQTGPNEKLFF
DNA: TGTGCCAGCAGCCCCCAGACAGGGCCGAATGAAAAACTGTTTTTT

V: TRBV6-1
J: TRBJ2-3
size: .
D: .
CDR3: CASRGGRGSDYTQYF
DNA: TGTGCCAGCAGGGGGGGCAGGGGTTCCGATTATACGCAGTATTTT

V: TRBV2
J: TRBJ1-5
size: .
D: .
CDR3: CASRPGPAAKPQHF
DNA: TGTGCCAGCAGGCCCGGACCGGCCGCGAAGCCCCAGCATTTT

V: TRBV27
J: TRBJ1-5
size: .
D: TRBD1
CDR3: CASSLGTGGNQPQHF
DNA: TGTGCCAGCAGTTTAGGGACAGGAGGGAATCAGCCCCAGCATTTT

V: TRBV5-1
J: TRBJ2-5
size: .
D: TRBD2
CDR3: CASSQGLAGAQETQYF
DNA: TGCGCCAGCAGCCAGGGACTAGCGGGAGCCCAAGAGACCCAGTACTTC

V: TRBV7-8
J: TRBJ2-7
size: .
D: TRBD2
CDR3: CASSFEWTRMEQYF
DNA: TGTGCCAGCAGCTTTGAATGGACTAGGATGGAGCAGTACTTC

V: TRBV5-4
J: TRBJ2-7
size: .
D: .
CDR3: CASSFVGSYEQYF
DNA: TGTGCCAGCAGCTTTGTCGGATCCTACGAGCAGTACTTC

V: TRBV14
J: TRBJ1-2
size: .
D: .
CDR3: CASSQDTRGYTF
DNA: TGTGCCAGCAGCCAGGACACGAGGGGCTACACCTTC

V: TRBV19
J: TRBJ2-1
size: .
D: TRBD2
CDR3: CASSIVPGSGSYNEQFF
DNA: TGTGCCAGTAGTATAGTCCCCGGGAGCGGGAGCTACAATGAGCAGTTCTTC

V: TRBV11-1
J: TRBJ2-5
size: .
D: .
CDR3: CASSYGVQETQYF
DNA: TGTGCCAGCAGTTACGGGGTCCAAGAGACCCAGTACTTC

V: TRBV20-1
J: TRBJ2-7
size: .
D: .
CDR3: CSAPSGLEQYF
DNA: TGCAGTGCTCCGAGTGGGCTCGAGCAGTACTTC

V: TRBV19
J: TRBJ1-2
size: .
D: .
CDR3: CASRTYGASYGYTF
DNA: TGTGCCAGTCGCACCTACGGAGCTTCCTATGGCTACACCTTC

V: TRBV28
J: TRBJ2-6
size: .
D: .
CDR3: CASSKPYTGANVLTF
DNA: TGTGCCAGCAGTAAACCTTACACTGGGGCCAACGTCCTGACTTTC

V: TRBV4-2
J: TRBJ2-6
size: .
D: .
CDR3: CASSQDRPRGFSGANVLTF
DNA: TGTGCCAGCAGCCAAGATCGGCCCAGGGGCTTCTCTGGGGCCAACGTCCTGACTTTC

V: TRBV7-6
J: TRBJ2-2
size: .
D: TRBD1
CDR3: CASSSGQITGELFF
DNA: TGTGCCAGCAGCTCGGGACAGATCACCGGGGAGCTGTTTTTT

V: TRBV6-1
J: TRBJ2-1
size: .
D: .
CDR3: CASSVPGEVDEQFF
DNA: TGTGCCAGCAGTGTGCCAGGGGAGGTGGATGAGCAGTTCTTC

V: TRBV9
J: TRBJ2-1
size: .
D: TRBD2
CDR3: CASSLRLAGAYNEQFF
DNA: TGTGCCAGCAGCCTCCGACTAGCGGGAGCCTACAATGAGCAGTTCTTC

V: TRBV6-5
J: TRBJ2-1
size: .
D: .
CDR3: CASSYSSRTSVSEQFF
DNA: TGTGCCAGCAGTTACTCGAGCAGGACCTCCGTCAGTGAGCAGTTCTTC

V: TRBV6-1
J: TRBJ2-2
size: .
D: .
CDR3: CASRLPLIGELFF
DNA: TGTGCCAGCAGACTCCCCTTAATCGGGGAGCTGTTTTTT

V: TRBV7-3
J: TRBJ2-1
size: once
D: .
CDR3: CASSLGLTGNNEQFF
DNA: TGTGCCAGCAGCTTAGGGCTAACGGGGAACAATGAGCAGTTCTTC

V: TRBV10-3
J: TRBJ2-7
size: .
D: .
CDR3: CAISNVILVSEQYF
DNA: TGTGCCATCAGTAACGTAATACTAGTCTCCGAGCAGTACTTC

V: TRBV10-2
J: TRBJ1-1
size: .
D: .
CDR3: CASHQLNTEAFF
DNA: TGCGCCAGCCACCAGCTAAACACTGAAGCTTTCTTT

V: TRBV7-2
J: TRBJ2-7
size: .
D: .
CDR3: CASSLDGSPAYEQYF
DNA: TGTGCCAGCAGCTTAGATGGGTCACCTGCCTACGAGCAGTACTTC

V: TRBV28
J: TRBJ2-1
size: once
D: .
CDR3: CASSLSSRTPLIYYNEQFF
DNA: TGTGCCAGCAGTTTATCTTCCAGGACTCCCTTAATTTACTACAATGAGCAGTTCTTC

V: TRBV28
J: TRBJ1-5
size: .
D: .
CDR3: CASRNDPLEPQHF
DNA: TGTGCCAGCAGAAACGACCCGCTAGAGCCCCAGCATTTT

V: TRBV5-1
J: TRBJ2-5
size: .
D: .
CDR3: CASSFGNPQETQYF
DNA: TGCGCCAGCAGCTTTGGGAACCCGCAAGAGACCCAGTACTTC

V: TRBV11-3
J: TRBJ2-1
size: .
D: TRBD2
CDR3: CASSSASGIYNEQFF
DNA: TGTGCCAGCAGCTCGGCTAGCGGGATTTACAATGAGCAGTTCTTC

V: TRBV11-2
J: TRBJ2-5
size: .
D: .
CDR3: CASSSFDSAKTQYF
DNA: TGTGCCAGCAGCTCCTTCGACAGTGCGAAGACCCAGTACTTC

V: TRBV6-5
J: TRBJ2-3
size: .
D: TRBD2
CDR3: CASSGTTSGTDTQYF
DNA: TGTGCCAGCAGTGGGACGACTAGCGGCACAGATACGCAGTATTTT

V: TRBV28
J: TRBJ2-5
size: .
D: TRBD1
CDR3: CASSFGYPDRDQETQYF
DNA: TGTGCCAGCAGTTTCGGTTACCCAGACAGGGACCAAGAGACCCAGTACTTC

V: TRBV28
J: TRBJ2-1
size: .
D: .
CDR3: CARGRQFSYNEQFF
DNA: TGTGCCAGGGGTAGACAGTTTTCCTACAATGAGCAGTTCTTC

V: TRBV6-5
J: TRBJ1-4
size: .
D: TRBD1
CDR3: CASSYTAGGQEKLFF
DNA: TGTGCCAGCAGTTACACGGCAGGGGGCCAGGAAAAACTGTTTTTT

V: TRBV30
J: TRBJ2-7
size: .
D: TRBD1
CDR3: CAWATGGLSYEQYF
DNA: TGTGCCTGGGCAACAGGGGGCCTTTCCTACGAGCAGTACTTC

V: TRBV5-1
J: TRBJ2-7
size: .
D: TRBD2
CDR3: CASSLALADSYEQYF
DNA: TGCGCCAGCAGCTTGGCCCTAGCGGACTCCTACGAGCAGTACTTC

V: TRBV6-1
J: TRBJ1-1
size: once
D: .
CDR3: CASSEFEGNTEAFF
DNA: TGTGCCAGCAGTGAATTTGAGGGGAACACTGAAGCTTTCTTT

V: TRBV6-4
J: TRBJ1-1
size: once
D: .
CDR3: CASRHGEGEAFF
DNA: TGTGCCAGCAGACACGGAGAGGGTGAAGCTTTCTTT

V: TRBV7-8
J: TRBJ2-1
size: .
D: TRBD1
CDR3: CASSPLLPGQGRGEQFF
DNA: TGTGCCAGCAGCCCACTGCTACCGGGACAGGGCAGAGGTGAGCAGTTCTTC

V: TRBV21-1
J: TRBJ1-1
size: .
D: .
CDR3: CASRIRLLTIRTEAFF
DNA: TGTGCCAGCAGGATAAGATTACTCACAATTCGCACTGAAGCTTTCTTT

V: TRBV5-6
J: TRBJ1-2
size: .
D: .
CDR3: CASSFRSGYGYTF
DNA: TGTGCCAGCAGCTTTAGGTCGGGGTACGGCTACACCTTC

V: TRBV2
J: TRBJ1-1
size: once
D: .
CDR3: CASSVRGMNTEAFF
DNA: TGTGCCAGCAGCGTGAGAGGTATGAACACTGAAGCTTTCTTT

V: TRBV7-2
J: TRBJ2-5
size: .
D: .
CDR3: CASSPGHQETQYF
DNA: TGTGCCAGCAGCCCTGGGCACCAAGAGACCCAGTACTTC

V: TRBV29-1
J: TRBJ2-1
size: .
D: .
CDR3: CSVLISGGAYNEQFF
DNA: TGCAGCGTTCTTATTTCAGGGGGGGCCTACAATGAGCAGTTCTTC

V: TRBV6-6
J: TRBJ2-7
size: .
D: .
CDR3: CASSSGIVSPEQYF
DNA: TGTGCCAGCAGTTCCGGGATCGTCTCCCCTGAGCAGTACTTC

V: TRBV6-1
J: TRBJ2-7
size: .
D: TRBD1
CDR3: CASSDRGRSAYEQYF
DNA: TGTGCCAGCAGTGACAGGGGGCGTAGTGCCTACGAGCAGTACTTC

V: TRBV28
J: TRBJ2-3
size: .
D: TRBD2
CDR3: CASSSSGLAGNPDTQYF
DNA: TGTGCCAGCAGTTCGTCGGGACTAGCGGGAAACCCCGATACGCAGTATTTT